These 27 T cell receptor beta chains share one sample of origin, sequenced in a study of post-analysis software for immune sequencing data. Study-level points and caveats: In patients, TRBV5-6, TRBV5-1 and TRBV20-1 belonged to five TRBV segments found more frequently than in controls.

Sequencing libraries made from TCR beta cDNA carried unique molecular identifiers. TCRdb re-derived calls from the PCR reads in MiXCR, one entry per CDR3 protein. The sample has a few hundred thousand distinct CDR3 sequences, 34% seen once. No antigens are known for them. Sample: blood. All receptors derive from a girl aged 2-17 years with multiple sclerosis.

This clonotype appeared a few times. CDR3 in amino acids: CAINLSSGANVLTF. The CDR3, as DNA: TGTGCCATCAATCTGTCATCTGGGGCCAACGTCCTGACTTTC. The rearrangement uses TRBV10-3 and TRBJ2-6; D unresolved. V lost 7 bases and J 1 base, leaving 8 bases between the germline ends. The CDR3 is 14 amino acids. Germline lookup yields CDR1 ENHRY and CDR2 SYGVKD.

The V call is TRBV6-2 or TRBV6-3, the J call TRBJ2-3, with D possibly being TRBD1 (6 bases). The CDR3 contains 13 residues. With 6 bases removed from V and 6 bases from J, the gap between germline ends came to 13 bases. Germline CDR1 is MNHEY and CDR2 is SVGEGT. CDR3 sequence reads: CASSEQGFDTQYF. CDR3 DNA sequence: TGTGCCAGCAGCGAACAGGGATTTGATACGCAGTATTTT.

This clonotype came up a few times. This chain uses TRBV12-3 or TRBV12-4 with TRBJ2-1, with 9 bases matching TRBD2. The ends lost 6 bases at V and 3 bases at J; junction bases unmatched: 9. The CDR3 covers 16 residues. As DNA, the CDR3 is TGTGCCAGCAGATCTGGGCGGGGGGGATTCTACAATGAGCAGTTCTTC. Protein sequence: CASRSGRGGFYNEQFF.

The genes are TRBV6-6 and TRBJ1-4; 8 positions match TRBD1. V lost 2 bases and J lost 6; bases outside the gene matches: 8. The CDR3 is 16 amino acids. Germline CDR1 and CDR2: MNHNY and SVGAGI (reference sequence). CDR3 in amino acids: CASSYRTQGADEKLFF. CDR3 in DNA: TGTGCCAGCAGTTACCGAACCCAGGGGGCGGATGAAAAACTGTTTTTT.

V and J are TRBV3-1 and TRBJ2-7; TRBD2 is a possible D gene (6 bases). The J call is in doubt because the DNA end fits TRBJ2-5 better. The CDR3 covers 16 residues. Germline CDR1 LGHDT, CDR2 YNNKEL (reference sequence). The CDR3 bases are TGTGCCAGCAGCCAAGATAGGAGGACGGGGGTTGAGACCCAGTACTTC. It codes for CASSQDRRTGVETQYF.

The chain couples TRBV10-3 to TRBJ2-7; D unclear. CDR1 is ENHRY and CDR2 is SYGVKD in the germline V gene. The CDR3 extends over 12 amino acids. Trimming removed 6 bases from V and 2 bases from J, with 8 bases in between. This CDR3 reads CAISPDPYEQYF. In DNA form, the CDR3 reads TGTGCCATCAGCCCCGACCCCTACGAGCAGTACTTC.

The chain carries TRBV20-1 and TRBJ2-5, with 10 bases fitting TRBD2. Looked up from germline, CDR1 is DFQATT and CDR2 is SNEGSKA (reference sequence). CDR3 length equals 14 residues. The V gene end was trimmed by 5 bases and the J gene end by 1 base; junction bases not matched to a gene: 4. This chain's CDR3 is CSAGSGGAQETQYF. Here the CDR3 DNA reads TGCAGTGCTGGGAGCGGGGGGGCCCAAGAGACCCAGTACTTC.

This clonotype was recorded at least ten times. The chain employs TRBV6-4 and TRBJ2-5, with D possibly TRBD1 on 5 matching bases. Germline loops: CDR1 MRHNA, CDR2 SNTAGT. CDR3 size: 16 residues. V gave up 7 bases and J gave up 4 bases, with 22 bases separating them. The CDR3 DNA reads TGTGCCAGCATCAACGCCGGCCCCCTTGGGGCAGAGACCCAGTACTTC. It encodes CASINAGPLGAETQYF.

The CDR3 protein is CASSSGLAGVGETQYF. As DNA, the CDR3 is TGCGCCAGCAGCTCAGGACTAGCGGGGGTGGGAGAGACCCAGTACTTC. V usage is TRBV5-1 and J usage is TRBJ2-5, with TRBD2 matching over 13 bases. The CDR3 has 16 amino acids. Per germline, CDR1 SGHRS and CDR2 YFSETQ. V trimming: 3 bases; J trimming: 4 bases; junction bases outside the gene matches: 6.

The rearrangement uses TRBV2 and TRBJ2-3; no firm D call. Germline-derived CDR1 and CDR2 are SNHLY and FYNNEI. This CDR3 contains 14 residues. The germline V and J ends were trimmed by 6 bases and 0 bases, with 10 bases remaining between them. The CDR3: CASRPTPSTDTQYF. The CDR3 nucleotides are TGTGCCAGCAGACCGACGCCTAGCACAGATACGCAGTATTTT.

CDR3 amino acids: CASSPGTYNQPQHF. As DNA, the CDR3 is TGTGCCAGCAGCCCTGGTACCTATAATCAGCCCCAGCATTTT. The rearrangement uses TRBV7-9 and TRBJ1-5, with D hard to call. The CDR3 is 14 residues long. Trimming stripped 5 bases from V and 4 bases from J, with 12 bases between. CDR1 SEHNR and CDR2 FQNEAQ come from the germline V gene (reference sequence).

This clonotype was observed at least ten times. The CDR3 region is CASSRLNTEAFF. The CDR3 DNA is TGTGCCAGCAGTAGGCTGAACACTGAAGCTTTCTTT. The chain couples TRBV6-5 to TRBJ1-1; D is uncertain. There are 12 residues in the CDR3. Germline values: CDR1 MNHEY, CDR2 SVGAGI. V gave up 5 bases and J gave up 0 bases, with 4 bases separating them.

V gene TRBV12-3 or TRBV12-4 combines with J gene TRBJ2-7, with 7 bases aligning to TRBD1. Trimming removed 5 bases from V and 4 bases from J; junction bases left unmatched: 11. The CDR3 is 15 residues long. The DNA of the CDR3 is TGTGCCAGCAGTCGACAGGGTAGGGGATTTTACGAGCAGTACTTC. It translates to CASSRQGRGFYEQYF.

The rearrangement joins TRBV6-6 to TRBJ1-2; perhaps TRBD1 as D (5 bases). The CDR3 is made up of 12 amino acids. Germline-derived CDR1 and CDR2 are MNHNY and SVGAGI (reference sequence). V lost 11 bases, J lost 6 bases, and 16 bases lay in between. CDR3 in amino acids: CAAAIRENGYTF. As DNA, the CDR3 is TGTGCCGCGGCCATCAGGGAAAATGGCTACACCTTC.

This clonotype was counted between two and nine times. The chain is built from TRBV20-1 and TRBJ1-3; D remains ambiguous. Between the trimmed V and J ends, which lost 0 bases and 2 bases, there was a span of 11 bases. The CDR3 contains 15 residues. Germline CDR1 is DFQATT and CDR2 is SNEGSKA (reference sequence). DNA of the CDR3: TGCAGTGCTAGAGATTCGAGGGTACCTGGAAACACCATATATTTT. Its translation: CSARDSRVPGNTIYF.

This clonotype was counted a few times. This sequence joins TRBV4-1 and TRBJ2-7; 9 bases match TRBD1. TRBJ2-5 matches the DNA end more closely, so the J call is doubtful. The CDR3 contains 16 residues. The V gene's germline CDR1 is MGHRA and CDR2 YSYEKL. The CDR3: CASSHAQGASGETQYF. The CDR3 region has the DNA TGCGCCAGCAGCCATGCACAGGGGGCGTCTGGGGAGACCCAGTACTTC.

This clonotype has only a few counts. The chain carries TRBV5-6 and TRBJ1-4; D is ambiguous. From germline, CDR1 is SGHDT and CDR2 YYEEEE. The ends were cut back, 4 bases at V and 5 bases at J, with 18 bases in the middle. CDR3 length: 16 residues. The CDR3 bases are TGTGCCAGCAGCCCCTTCACCGGGAAACTCAATGAAAAACTGTTTTTT. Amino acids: CASSPFTGKLNEKLFF.

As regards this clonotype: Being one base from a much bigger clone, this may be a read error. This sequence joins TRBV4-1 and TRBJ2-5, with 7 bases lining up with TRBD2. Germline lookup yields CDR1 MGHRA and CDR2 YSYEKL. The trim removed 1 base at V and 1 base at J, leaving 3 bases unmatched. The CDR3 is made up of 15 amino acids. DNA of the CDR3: TGCGCCAGCAGCCAAGGACCTAGCGGCCAAGAGACCCAGTACTTC. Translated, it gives CASSQGPSGQETQYF.

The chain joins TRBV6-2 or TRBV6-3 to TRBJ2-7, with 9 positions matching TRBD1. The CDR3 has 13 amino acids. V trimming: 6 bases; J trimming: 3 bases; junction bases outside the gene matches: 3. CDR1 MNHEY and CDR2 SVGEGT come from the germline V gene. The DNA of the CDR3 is TGTGCCAGCAGGACAGGGGGGTTCTACGAGCAGTACTTC. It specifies CASRTGGFYEQYF.

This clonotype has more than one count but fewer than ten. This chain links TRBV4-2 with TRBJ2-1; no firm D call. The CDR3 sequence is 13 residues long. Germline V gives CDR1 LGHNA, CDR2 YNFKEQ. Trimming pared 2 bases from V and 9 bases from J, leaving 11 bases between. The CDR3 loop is CASSQNQISEQFF. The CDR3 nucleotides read TGTGCCAGCAGCCAAAACCAGATCTCTGAGCAGTTCTTC.

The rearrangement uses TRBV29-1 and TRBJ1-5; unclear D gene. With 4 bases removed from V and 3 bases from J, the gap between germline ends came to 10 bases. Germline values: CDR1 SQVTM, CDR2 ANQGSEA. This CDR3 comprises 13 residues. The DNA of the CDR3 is TGCAGCGTTGGGGGAGTAGACAATCAGCCCCAGCATTTT. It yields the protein CSVGGVDNQPQHF.

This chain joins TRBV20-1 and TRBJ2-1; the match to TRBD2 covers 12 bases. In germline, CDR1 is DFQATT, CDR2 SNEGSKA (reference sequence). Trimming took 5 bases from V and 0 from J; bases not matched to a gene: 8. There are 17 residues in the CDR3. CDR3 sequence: CSAFTSGGQSSYNEQFF. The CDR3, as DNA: TGCAGTGCTTTCACTAGCGGGGGGCAATCCTCCTACAATGAGCAGTTCTTC.

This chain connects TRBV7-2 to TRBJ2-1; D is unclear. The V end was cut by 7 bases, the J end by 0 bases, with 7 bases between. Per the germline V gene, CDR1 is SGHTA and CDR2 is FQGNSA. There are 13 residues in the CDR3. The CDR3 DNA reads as TGTGCCAGCACCCAGAACTCCTACAATGAGCAGTTCTTC. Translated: CASTQNSYNEQFF.

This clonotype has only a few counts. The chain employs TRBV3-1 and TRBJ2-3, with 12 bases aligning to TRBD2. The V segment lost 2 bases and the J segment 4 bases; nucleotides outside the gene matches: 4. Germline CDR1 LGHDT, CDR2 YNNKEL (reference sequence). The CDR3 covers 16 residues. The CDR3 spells CASSQRLAGVPDTQYF. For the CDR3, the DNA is TGTGCCAGCAGCCAACGACTAGCGGGGGTCCCAGATACGCAGTATTTT.

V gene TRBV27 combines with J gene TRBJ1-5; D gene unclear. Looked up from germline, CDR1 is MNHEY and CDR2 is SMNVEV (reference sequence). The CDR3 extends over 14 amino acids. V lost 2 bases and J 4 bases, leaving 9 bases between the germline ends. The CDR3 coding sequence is TGTGCCAGCAGTTTACGGTGGAAAAATCAGCCCCAGCATTTT. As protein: CASSLRWKNQPQHF.

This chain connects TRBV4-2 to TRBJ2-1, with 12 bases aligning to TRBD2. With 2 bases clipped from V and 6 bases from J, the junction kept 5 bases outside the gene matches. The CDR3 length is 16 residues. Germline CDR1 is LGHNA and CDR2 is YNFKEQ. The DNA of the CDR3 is TGTGCCAGCAGCCAACCCGCTAGCGGGGGGGCCAATGAGCAGTTCTTC. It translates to CASSQPASGGANEQFF.

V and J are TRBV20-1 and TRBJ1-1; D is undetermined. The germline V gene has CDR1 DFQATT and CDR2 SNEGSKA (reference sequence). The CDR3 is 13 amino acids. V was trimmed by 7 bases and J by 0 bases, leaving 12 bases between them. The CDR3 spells CSVSENLNTEAFF. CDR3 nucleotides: TGCAGTGTTTCCGAGAATTTGAACACTGAAGCTTTCTTT.